The source of this TCR beta chain is a study of T-cell memory formation after mild COVID-19. Across the whole study: There were largely donor-specific TCR clusters.

This CDR3 has 13 residues. Germline V gene lookup returns CDR1 SGHTA and CDR2 FQGTGA. The ends were cut back, 0 bases at V and 9 bases at J, with 9 bases in the middle. 5'RACE primed from the constant segment yielded TCR alpha and TCR beta cDNA libraries bearing sample barcodes and UMIs. MiXCR, run by TCRdb on the 5' RACE reads, gives a single entry per CDR3 protein. The sample gives 250,000 to 300,000 distinct CDR3 sequences, around 8% of which show up once; roughly 23% is in the top ten. This clonotype was seen only a few times. This receptor was obtained from a young man who had mild COVID-19 (a few samples of this study predate the infection). Cell type and time point are not known. This chain connects TRBV7-3 to TRBJ2-1; unclear D gene. The material sequenced was PBMCs or a T cell subset sorted from them (not recorded which). Here the CDR3 DNA reads TGTGCCAGCAGCTTAACTCCTGGTACTGAGCAGTTCTTC. It is translated as CASSLTPGTEQFF.